The sample holds many counts of the clone carrying this T cell receptor beta chain. This specimen comes from a study of T cells in Graves' hyperthyroidism and ophthalmopathy. Looked up from germline, CDR1 is MNHEY and CDR2 is SMNVEV (reference sequence). V gave up 5 bases and J gave up 0 bases, with 11 bases separating them. The CDR3 extends over 14 amino acids. TCR beta CDR3 regions were amplified from RNA. The HTBI primer set was used in a first-round RT-PCR of the TCR CDR3. Using its own MiXCR run on the multiplex PCR reads, TCRdb lists one record per CDR3 protein. The table has fewer than 700,000 distinct CDR3 sequences, around 16% seen once.

The V and J genes are TRBV27 and TRBJ2-7, with a tentative D call TRBD1 (6 bases). The sequenced material came from blood. The receptor comes from a woman between 25 and 40 years old with Graves' hyperthyroidism. The chain's CDR3 is CASSRQASSYEQYF. In DNA, the CDR3 is TGTGCCAGCAGTCGACAGGCGAGCTCCTACGAGCAGTACTTC.